This T cell receptor beta chain was recovered during a study of T cell responses to AZD1222 COVID-19 vaccine. Generated by immunoSEQ multiplex PCR, the TCRdb table keeps only in-frame clones and is missing some. This sample has approximately 77,000 clones, with 75% to 90% found just once. V dropped 0 bases and J dropped 6; count of bases not matched to a gene: 9. Germline V gives CDR1 LGHNA, CDR2 YSLEER. The CDR3 has 16 amino acids. This clonotype was obtained from an adult who received the AZD1222 COVID-19 vaccine. This sequence joins TRBV4-3 and TRBJ2-3; 7 bases map to TRBD2. The starting material was peripheral blood, obtained 28 days after the second AZD1222 dose. The CDR3 sequence is CASSQDPGRPVDTQYF. The DNA for the CDR3 is TGCGCCAGCAGCCAAGATCCCGGGAGGCCCGTGGATACGCAGTATTTT.